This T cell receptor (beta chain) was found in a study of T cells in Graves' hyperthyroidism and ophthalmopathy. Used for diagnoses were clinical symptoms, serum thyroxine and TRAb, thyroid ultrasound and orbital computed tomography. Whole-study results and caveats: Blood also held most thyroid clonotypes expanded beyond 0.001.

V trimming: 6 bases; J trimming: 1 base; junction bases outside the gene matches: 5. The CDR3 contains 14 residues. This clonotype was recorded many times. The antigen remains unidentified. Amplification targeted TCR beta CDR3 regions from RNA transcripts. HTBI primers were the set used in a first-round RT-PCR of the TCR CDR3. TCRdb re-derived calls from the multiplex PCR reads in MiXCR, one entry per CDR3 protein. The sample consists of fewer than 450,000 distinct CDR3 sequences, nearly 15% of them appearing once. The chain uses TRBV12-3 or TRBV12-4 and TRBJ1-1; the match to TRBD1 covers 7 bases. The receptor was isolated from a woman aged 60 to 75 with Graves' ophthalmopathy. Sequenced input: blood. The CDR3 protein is CASSFGQANTEAFF. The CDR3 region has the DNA TGTGCCAGCAGCTTCGGACAGGCGAACACTGAAGCTTTCTTT.